These 27 T cell receptor beta chains came from one sample sequenced in a study of graft-versus-host responses after intestinal transplantation. The method was immunoSEQ multiplex PCR; TCRdb's version includes in-frame clones alone and lacks a portion of them. The sample shows 3,500 to 4,000 clones, roughly two fifths of them seen only once. Co-plated with approximately 200,000 CFSE-labeled responder cells were approximately 200,000 irradiated, violet-dye-labeled stimulator cells. Sequencing used alloreactive CD8+ T cells from a mixed lymphocyte reaction culture, obtained before transplantation. Subset of the sample: CFSE-low proliferating T cells sorted from roughly six-day pre-transplant mixed lymphocyte reaction (GvH or HvG direction). These receptors were obtained from a human patient who was an organ donor for intestinal transplantation.

The CDR3 region has the DNA TGTGCCAGCAGTTATAATTTACAGGGTGCCGAAGCTTTCTTT. The encoded protein is CASSYNLQGAEAFF. The rearrangement uses TRBV6-5 and TRBJ1-1; possibly TRBD1 for D (6 bases). CDR3 size: 14 residues. Germline V lookup: CDR1 MNHEY, CDR2 SVGAGI. With 3 bases removed from V and 8 bases from J, the gap between germline ends came to 16 bases.

The chain combines TRBV6-5 with TRBJ1-2, with D unclear. V lost 6 bases to trimming and J lost 9 bases, with 17 bases between them. CDR3 length equals 13 residues. Germline V gene data show CDR1 as MNHEY and CDR2 as SVGAGI. The CDR3 bases are TGTGCCAGCAGCCCCACCCAACGGACTAGCTACACCTTC. As protein: CASSPTQRTSYTF.

The chain combines TRBV4-3 with TRBJ2-1; 11 bases fit TRBD2. Per germline, CDR1 LGHNA and CDR2 YSLEER. This CDR3 comprises 16 residues. V was pared by 3 bases and J by 4 bases, with 5 bases of the junction left unmatched. CDR3: CASSHRGTSGYNEQFF. The DNA for the CDR3 is TGCGCCAGCAGCCATCGAGGGACTAGCGGTTACAATGAGCAGTTCTTC.

The chain couples TRBV5-6 to TRBJ1-3; weak D call: TRBD1 (6 bases). Trimming cost V 4 bases and J 2 bases, with 10 bases left between them. The CDR3 totals 14 residues. From germline, CDR1 is SGHDT and CDR2 YYEEEE. The CDR3 nucleotides read TGTGCCAGCAGCCTACAGGGAACTGGAAACACCATATATTTT. Its protein product is CASSLQGTGNTIYF.

This clone was observed a handful of times. The V and J genes are TRBV2 and TRBJ2-7; perhaps TRBD2 as D (5 bases). Germline loops: CDR1 SNHLY, CDR2 FYNNEI. Between the trimmed V and J ends, which lost 8 bases and 4 bases, there was a span of 12 bases. This CDR3 is 12 amino acids long. CDR3 sequence reads: CASQDFFYEQYF. The CDR3 region has the DNA TGTGCCAGCCAGGACTTCTTTTACGAGCAGTACTTC.

The sample holds a few counts of this clone. V is TRBV7-8 and J is TRBJ1-4; no firm D call. Germline-derived CDR1 and CDR2 are SGHVS and FQNEAQ. The V gene lost 6 bases and the J gene lost 7 bases, with 18 bases spanning the gap. The CDR3 totals 15 residues. CDR3 DNA sequence: TGTGCCAGCAGTCTTATCCATACCGGGTTTGAAAAACTGTTTTTT. Its translation is CASSLIHTGFEKLFF.

This clone showed up just a few times. A much larger clone differs by one base, so this may be a read error. This sample also contains other DNA sequences that code for the same CDR3. The chain links TRBV4-1 to TRBJ2-7, with D uncertain. Between the trimmed V and J ends, which lost 2 bases and 1 base, there was a span of 6 bases. CDR1 MGHRA and CDR2 YSYEKL come from the germline V gene. The CDR3 covers 13 residues. DNA for the CDR3: TGCGCCAGCAGCCAAACCACTTCCTACGAGCAGTACTTC. The encoded protein is CASSQTTSYEQYF.

This clone showed up just a few times. This chain joins TRBV4-3 and TRBJ2-2; 10 bases fit TRBD1. The CDR3 spans 15 residues. Germline lookup yields CDR1 LGHNA and CDR2 YSLEER. Losses at the gene ends were 4 bases for V and 6 bases for J; bases not matched to a gene: 5. DNA of the CDR3: TGCGCCAGCAGCCCGCCGGGACAGGGGTCCGGGGAGCTGTTTTTT. This gives the protein CASSPPGQGSGELFF.

This clone has more than one count but fewer than ten. The V gene is TRBV20-1, the J gene TRBJ1-1, with D possibly TRBD1 on 6 matching bases. CDR3 length equals 11 residues. CDR1 DFQATT and CDR2 SNEGSKA come from the germline V gene (reference sequence). The germline V and J ends were trimmed by 6 bases and 10 bases, with 15 bases remaining between them. The CDR3 bases are TGCAGTGCGCCACAGGGACGTGGAGCTTTCTTT. Translated, it gives CSAPQGRGAFF.

Within the sample, this clone is medium-sized. The chain combines TRBV28 with TRBJ1-4; D is unresolved. V was clipped by 7 bases and J by 0 bases, with 9 bases between them. CDR1 is MDHEN, CDR2 SYDVKM, per germline. The CDR3 covers 14 residues. The CDR3 DNA follows: TGTGCCAGCACCCCGGGGTCAACTAATGAAAAACTGTTTTTT. Translated, it gives CASTPGSTNEKLFF.

This clone qualifies as medium-sized (0.01 to 0.1%). The CDR3 nucleotides are TGTGCCAGCAGCTTGGGTGGCTTCGGGAGAGGAAGGGATGGCTACACCTTC. Encoded protein: CASSLGGFGRGRDGYTF. The chain is built from TRBV5-6 and TRBJ1-2; D is uncertain. CDR3 length equals 17 residues. V lost 0 bases and J 6 bases, leaving 21 bases between the germline ends. The germline V gene encodes CDR1 SGHDT and CDR2 YYEEEE.

The chain uses TRBV9 and TRBJ2-1, with TRBD1 matching over 9 bases. The CDR3 contains 16 residues. CDR1 is SGDLS and CDR2 is YYNGEE in the germline V gene. The J segment lost 4 bases and the V segment lost 1 base, leaving 6 bases of the junction unmatched. DNA for the CDR3: TGTGCCAGCAGCGTATCCGGGACAGGGCCATACAATGAGCAGTTCTTC. Protein sequence: CASSVSGTGPYNEQFF.

The chain employs TRBV14 and TRBJ2-1; 10 nucleotides align to TRBD2. J was trimmed by 0 bases and V by 0 bases; bases with no gene match: 14. The germline V gene encodes CDR1 SGHDN and CDR2 FVKESK. The CDR3 loop spans 21 amino acids. The CDR3, as DNA: TGTGCCAGCAGCCAAGAAGGGCCAGGGCTAGCGGGGGTTTACTCCTACAATGAGCAGTTCTTC. Translating gives CASSQEGPGLAGVYSYNEQFF. Based on the CDR3 plus reference TRBV14 and TRBJ2-1, the full variable domain is EAGVTQFPSHSVIEKGQTVTLRCDPISGHDNLYWYRRVMGKEIKFLLHFVKESKQDESGMPNNRFLAERTGGTYSTLKVQPAELEDSGVYFCASSQEGPGLAGVYSYNEQFFGPGTRLTVL.

The chain recombines TRBV29-1 with TRBJ1-3; 8 bases align to TRBD1. J was trimmed by 0 bases and V by 4 bases; bases with no gene match: 8. Looked up from germline, CDR1 is SQVTM and CDR2 is ANQGSEA. The CDR3 consists of 16 residues. In nucleotides, the CDR3 is TGCAGCGTTGGGGCAGGGGGCTTAAGCTCTGGAAACACCATATATTTT. Amino acid sequence: CSVGAGGLSSGNTIYF.

In this sample, this clone turned up a few times. The CDR3 reads CASRGTCRDSETQYF. In nucleotides, the CDR3 is TGTGCCAGCAGAGGCACCTGCCGGGACAGCGAGACCCAGTACTTC. The rearrangement joins TRBV21-1 to TRBJ2-5; the table calls TRBD1, which could not be checked here. TRBV21-1 is described as a pseudogene. This CDR3 comprises 15 residues.

This sequence joins TRBV4-3 and TRBJ2-3, with TRBD2 matching 12 bases. This CDR3 contains 20 residues. The germline CDR1 and CDR2 sequences are LGHNA and YSLEER. V lost 0 bases to trimming and J lost 5 bases; unmatched junction nucleotides: 15. CDR3 in DNA: TGCGCCAGCAGCCAAGATAGTCTGGGACTAGCGGGTTTTCTGGGAGATACGCAGTATTTT. Translating it yields CASSQDSLGLAGFLGDTQYF.

The chain recombines TRBV7-3 with TRBJ2-7, with D perhaps matching TRBD2 (6 bases). V lost 6 bases and J lost 0, with 15 bases in between. This CDR3 spans 15 amino acids. Germline V gives CDR1 SGHTA, CDR2 FQGTGA. CDR3 coding DNA: TGTGCCAGCAGTCCCACTAGCTCTCACTCCTACGAGCAGTACTTC. This translates into CASSPTSSHSYEQYF.

This clone is medium-sized within its sample. The chain links TRBV5-1 to TRBJ2-1; 12 bases agree with TRBD1. This CDR3 is built from 16 residues. V was clipped by 5 bases and J by 5 bases; unmatched bases: 8. In germline, CDR1 is SGHRS, CDR2 YFSETQ. CDR3 DNA sequence: TGCGCCAGCAGTATTTACCGGGACAGGGGGCACAATGAGCAGTTCTTC. Amino acid sequence: CASSIYRDRGHNEQFF. The full variable domain, its missing parts supplied by reference TRBV5-1 and TRBJ2-1, is KAGVTQTPRYLIKTRGQQVTLSCSPISGHRSVSWYQQTPGQGLQFLFEYFSETQRNKGNFPGRFSGRQFSNSRSEMNVSTLELGDSALYLCASSIYRDRGHNEQFFGPGTRLTVL.

The chain couples TRBV7-9 to TRBJ2-7; a weak D match, TRBD2 (6 bases). The CDR3 contains 11 residues. Germline V gives CDR1 SEHNR, CDR2 FQNEAQ (reference sequence). V lost 5 bases to trimming and J lost 6 bases, with 8 bases between them. The CDR3 coding sequence is TGTGCCAGCAGCGATAGCGGCGAGCAGTACTTC. Protein sequence: CASSDSGEQYF.

The chain joins TRBV11-2 to TRBJ2-3, with D tentatively TRBD1 (6 bases). The length of the CDR3 is 14 residues. V dropped 5 bases and J dropped 6 bases, with 15 bases sitting between them. CDR1 and CDR2 from the germline V gene are SGHAT and FQNNGV. The CDR3 DNA sequence: TGTGCCAGCAGCCCCAGGGGCAGCTGGGATACGCAGTATTTT. This sequence encodes CASSPRGSWDTQYF.

The chain recombines TRBV12-2 with TRBJ1-2. TRBV12-2 is listed as a pseudogene. The CDR3 runs 15 residues. The CDR3: CASGGGGSWGYGYTF. The CDR3 nucleotides read TGTGCAAGCGGAGGGGGGGGCTCTTGGGGCTATGGCTACACCTTC.

Within the sample, this clone is medium-sized. This chain joins TRBV2 and TRBJ2-7, with TRBD1 identical over 9 bases. The CDR3 sequence is 13 residues long. Trimming at V came to 3 bases and at J to 6 bases, leaving 3 bases not matched to a gene. Germline V gives CDR1 SNHLY, CDR2 FYNNEI. CDR3 sequence: CASSDGTGSEQYF. CDR3 sequence (DNA): TGTGCCAGCAGTGACGGGACAGGGTCCGAGCAGTACTTC.

By share, this clone ranks as medium-sized (0.01 to 0.1%). The genes are TRBV7-6 and TRBJ2-1, with 11 bases aligning to TRBD2. The CDR3 contains 15 residues. Germline V lookup: CDR1 SGHVS, CDR2 FNYEAQ. The V gene end was trimmed by 7 bases and the J gene end by 8 bases; junction bases not matched to a gene: 10. The CDR3 coding sequence is TGTGCCAGCACCCTACTAGCGGGAGTTGGCGATGAGCAGTTCTTC. The encoded protein is CASTLLAGVGDEQFF. Full variable domain (rest looked up from reference TRBV7-6 and TRBJ2-1): GAGVSQSPRYKVTKRGQDVALRCDPISGHVSLYWYRQALGQGPEFLTYFNYEAQQDKSGLPNDRFSAERPEGSISTLTIQRTEQRDSAMYRCASTLLAGVGDEQFFGPGTRLTVL.

The table lists this clone with a few counts. The chain links TRBV18 to TRBJ2-7; 8 positions match TRBD2. This CDR3 is built from 15 residues. The V segment lost 3 bases and the J segment 4 bases; nucleotides outside the gene matches: 8. The V gene's germline CDR1 is KGHSH and CDR2 LQKENI. The CDR3 region is CASSPSLGLDYEQYF. CDR3 bases: TGTGCCAGCTCACCGTCTCTGGGACTAGATTACGAGCAGTACTTC.

This clone was seen a handful of times. The V call is TRBV6-1, the J call TRBJ2-7; 15 bases align to TRBD2. The J segment lost 2 bases and the V segment lost 4 bases, leaving 9 bases of the junction unmatched. The CDR3 totals 18 residues. From germline, CDR1 is MNHNS and CDR2 SASEGT. CDR3 DNA: TGTGCCAGCAGTGGACCCGGGACTAGCGGGAGGCCCCCCTACGAGCAGTACTTC. Residues: CASSGPGTSGRPPYEQYF.

This rearrangement joins TRBV7-8 to TRBJ2-7, with 11 bases fitting TRBD2. CDR3 length: 15 amino acids. The J segment lost 3 bases and the V segment lost 4 bases, leaving 5 bases of the junction unmatched. Germline CDR1 SGHVS, CDR2 FQNEAQ. In DNA form, the CDR3 reads TGTGCCAGCAGCTCACTAGCGGGAGTCGTCTACGAGCAGTACTTC. This codes for CASSSLAGVVYEQYF.

In its sample, this clone was seen a few times. The chain couples TRBV4-3 to TRBJ2-1, with 9 bases identical to TRBD2. CDR1 and CDR2 (germline): LGHNA, YSLEER. The J segment lost 2 bases and the V segment lost 1 base, leaving 3 bases of the junction unmatched. The CDR3 has 16 residues. The CDR3 bases are TGCGCCAGCAGCCAAGTGGGCGGGAGGGCCTACAATGAGCAGTTCTTC. It is translated as CASSQVGGRAYNEQFF.